The 31 T cell receptor beta chains in this list originate from one sample, sequenced in a study of OX40 agonist ivuxolimab in advanced cancers. Measured with immunoSEQ multiplex PCR; TCRdb has only the in-frame clones, and not every one. This table holds about 100,000 clones, approximately 80% found once. Sequences were derived from CD4+ or CD8+ T cells sorted from blood, sampled in a trial of the OX40 agonist ivuxolimab. Source of these receptors: an adult with an advanced solid tumor such as melanoma, head and neck, liver or kidney cancer.

This clone appeared a few times. The V gene is TRBV6-4, the J gene TRBJ1-1; 7 nucleotides align to TRBD1. V dropped 5 bases and J dropped 0; count of bases not matched to a gene: 3. The germline gives CDR1 MRHNA, CDR2 SNTAGT. This CDR3 spans 14 amino acids. The CDR3 sequence: CASSPGGVNTEAFF. CDR3 bases: TGTGCCAGCAGTCCAGGGGGAGTGAACACTGAAGCTTTCTTT.

The chain has TRBV30 and TRBJ2-1; the match to TRBD2 covers 8 bases. The V and J ends lost 2 bases and 4 bases, in that order; junction bases with no gene match: 4. This CDR3 is built from 14 residues. From germline, CDR1 is GTSNPN and CDR2 SVGIG (reference sequence). In DNA form, the CDR3 reads TGTGCCTGGAGTCCGGGGGGGGGATACAATGAGCAGTTCTTC. Its translation is CAWSPGGGYNEQFF.

The chain links TRBV12-5 to TRBJ2-3, with D possibly TRBD1 on 6 matching bases. The CDR3 sequence is 15 residues long. CDR1 LGHNT and CDR2 FRNRAP come from the germline V gene. The ends were cut back, 4 bases at V and 1 base at J, with 12 bases in the middle. CDR3 sequence reads: CASGSWDIRTDTQYF. The CDR3 region has the DNA TGTGCTAGTGGTTCCTGGGACATACGCACAGATACGCAGTATTTT.

The chain has TRBV7-3 and TRBJ2-3, with D hard to call. The V end was cut by 3 bases, the J end by 5 bases, with 9 bases between. The CDR3 sequence is 13 residues long. Germline V gene sequence: CDR1 SGHTA, CDR2 FQGTGA. The CDR3 sequence is CASSFFGGDTQYF. In DNA, the CDR3 is TGTGCCAGCAGCTTCTTTGGCGGAGATACGCAGTATTTT.

This chain uses TRBV4-2 with TRBJ1-1; no reliable D call. Germline V CDR1 and CDR2: LGHNA, YNFKEQ. Between the trimmed V and J ends, which lost 0 bases and 0 bases, there was a span of 8 bases. This CDR3 contains 15 residues. Here the CDR3 DNA reads TGTGCCAGCAGCCAAGATTGGGCCATGAACACTGAAGCTTTCTTT. It encodes CASSQDWAMNTEAFF.

This chain links TRBV5-4 with TRBJ2-2; 10 bases fit TRBD1. Germline V CDR1 and CDR2: SGHNT, YYREEE (reference sequence). This CDR3 contains 16 residues. J lost 4 bases, V lost 4 bases, and 7 bases had no gene match. For the CDR3, the DNA is TGTGCCAGCAGCCCCTTCCGGGACAGGGGCACCGGGGAGCTGTTTTTT. It specifies CASSPFRDRGTGELFF.

The J gene is TRBJ2-7, the V gene TRBV30; D gene unclear. V was clipped by 3 bases and J by 6 bases, with 18 bases between them. The CDR3 is 14 amino acids. CDR1 GTSNPN and CDR2 SVGIG come from the germline V gene (reference sequence). Here the CDR3 reads CAWSADTGLGEQYF. As DNA, the CDR3 is TGTGCCTGGAGCGCCGACACTGGGCTCGGCGAGCAGTACTTC. Full variable domain (remainder filled in from reference TRBV30 and TRBJ2-7): SQTIHQWPATLVQPVGSPLSLECTVEGTSNPNLYWYRQAAGRGLQLLFYSVGIGQISSEVPQNLSASRPQDRQFILSSKKLLLSDSGFYLCAWSADTGLGEQYFGPGTRLTVT.

The genes are TRBV2 and TRBJ2-3, with 12 nucleotides matching TRBD2. CDR1 and CDR2 (germline): SNHLY, FYNNEI. V trimming: 10 bases; J trimming: 2 bases; junction bases outside the gene matches: 4. The CDR3 is 14 residues long. Here the CDR3 reads CATTSGGTTDTQYF. CDR3 in DNA: TGTGCCACGACTAGCGGGGGTACCACAGATACGCAGTATTTT.

This clone has just one count. The chain employs TRBV7-9 and TRBJ1-4; D is unresolved. The CDR3 totals 14 residues. Germline V CDR1 and CDR2: SEHNR, FQNEAQ (reference sequence). V gave up 1 base and J gave up 6 bases, with 9 bases separating them. CDR3 protein: CASSLVGWDEKLFF. In DNA form, the CDR3 reads TGTGCCAGCAGCTTAGTAGGGTGGGATGAAAAACTGTTTTTT.

A remark on this clone: The junction differs from germline at one of its ends, possibly a read error. The chain combines TRBV18 with TRBJ2-7; D is possibly TRBD1 (6 bases). Germline assignment: CDR1 KGHSH and CDR2 LQKENI. This CDR3 contains 13 residues. In DNA, the CDR3 is TGTGCCAGCTCACCGCTACAGGGAGCTGTAGGGAACTTC. It encodes CASSPLQGAVGNF.

This clone was seen a handful of times. The V and J genes are TRBV30 and TRBJ2-7; D not resolved. Trimming took 2 bases from V and 1 from J, leaving 9 bases between them. Germline V lookup: CDR1 GTSNPN, CDR2 SVGIG (reference sequence). CDR3 length equals 13 residues. The CDR3 region has the DNA TGTGCCTGGAGTAGACCGTCGTCCTACGAGCAGTACTTC. Translating gives CAWSRPSSYEQYF.

The chain has TRBV6-5 and TRBJ1-4; tentatively, D is TRBD1 (6 bases). The CDR3 sequence is 15 residues long. Trimming removed 0 bases from V and 8 bases from J, with 13 bases in between. Germline lookup yields CDR1 MNHEY and CDR2 SVGAGI. CDR3 in DNA: TGTGCCAGCAGTTACTCGGGGGCGCGAGGGGAAAAACTGTTTTTT. Its translation is CASSYSGARGEKLFF.

The rearrangement joins TRBV13 to TRBJ2-1; 8 bases line up with TRBD1. J lost 1 base, V lost 4 bases, and 6 bases had no gene match. Germline V CDR1 and CDR2: PRHDT, FYEKMQ (reference sequence). This CDR3 region has 16 residues. CDR3 DNA sequence: TGTGCCAGCAGCTACAAACAGGGGGGTTCCTACAATGAGCAGTTCTTC. It is translated as CASSYKQGGSYNEQFF.

As to this clone: One junction end does not reproduce the germline sequence, and a read error may be involved. The V gene is TRBV6-1, the J gene TRBJ2-7; D call uncertain. The germline V gene has CDR1 MNHNS and CDR2 SASEGT. This CDR3 comprises 11 residues. The CDR3 bases are TGTGCCAACAGTGAACCCACGGAGCAGTACTTC. This encodes CANSEPTEQYF.

This chain joins TRBV11-2 and TRBJ1-1; D is uncertain. CDR3 length: 13 residues. Trimming took off 7 bases at V and 2 bases at J, with 11 bases between the two ends. Germline V CDR1 and CDR2: SGHAT, FQNNGV. The CDR3 bases are TGTGCCAGCATGACGGACGGTAACACTGAAGCTTTCTTT. It codes for CASMTDGNTEAFF. Full variable domain (outside the CDR3, taken from reference TRBV11-2 and TRBJ1-1): EAGVAQSPRYKIIEKRQSVAFWCNPISGHATLYWYQQILGQGPKLLIQFQNNGVVDDSQLPKDRFSAERLKGVDSTLKIQPAKLEDSAVYLCASMTDGNTEAFFGQGTRLTVV.

The gene calls are TRBV29-1 and TRBJ2-7; D not resolved. CDR1 is SQVTM, CDR2 ANQGSEA, per germline. The V and J ends lost 6 bases and 4 bases respectively, with 13 bases between them. There are 12 residues in the CDR3. Here the CDR3 reads CSVSLMQYEQYF. DNA of the CDR3: TGCAGCGTATCCCTTATGCAATACGAGCAGTACTTC.

The chain couples TRBV4-3 to TRBJ2-5; TRBD1 matches 10 bases. The junction had 5 bases not matched to a gene; V was cut back by 4 bases and J by 3 bases. The CDR3 length is 15 residues. CDR1 and CDR2 from the germline V gene are LGHNA and YSLEER. The CDR3 spells CASSRDRGFEETQYF. In DNA, the CDR3 is TGCGCCAGCAGCCGGGACAGGGGTTTTGAAGAGACCCAGTACTTC.

The chain is built from TRBV10-1 and TRBJ2-5; TRBD2 matches 7 bases. This CDR3 region has 13 residues. V lost 6 bases, J lost 5 bases, and 6 bases stayed unmatched. Germline V CDR1 and CDR2: WNHNN, SYGVQD (reference sequence). Here the CDR3 reads CASSVSGGETQYF. In DNA, the CDR3 is TGCGCCAGCAGCGTGTCCGGGGGGGAGACCCAGTACTTC.

This chain connects TRBV4-3 to TRBJ2-3; no clear D gene. The CDR3 has 15 amino acids. The V end lost 4 bases, the J end lost 2 bases, and 13 bases lay between the germline ends. CDR1 and CDR2 (germline): LGHNA, YSLEER. CDR3 DNA: TGCGCCAGCAGCCCTCGACCCGATGCCACAGATACGCAGTATTTT. It is translated as CASSPRPDATDTQYF.

The chain uses TRBV4-3 and TRBJ2-3; no definite D call. CDR3 size: 15 residues. The germline CDR1 and CDR2 sequences are LGHNA and YSLEER. Trimming shortened V by 0 bases and J by 8 bases, and 15 bases separated the two germline ends. The CDR3 is CASSQDLDDLRTQYF. CDR3 sequence (DNA): TGCGCCAGCAGCCAAGATTTGGACGATTTACGTACGCAGTATTTT.

This clone turned up a few times. The gene calls are TRBV6-6 and TRBJ1-5; D is uncertain. With 7 bases removed from V and 6 bases from J, the gap between germline ends came to 4 bases. Germline CDR1 reads MNHNY; CDR2 reads SVGAGI (reference sequence). CDR3 size: 10 residues. The CDR3 DNA sequence: TGTGCCAGCAAAGGTCAGCCCCAGCATTTT. Its translation: CASKGQPQHF.

The rearrangement uses TRBV10-3 and TRBJ1-3, with 7 bases lining up with TRBD1. CDR3 length equals 14 residues. The J segment lost 8 bases and the V segment lost 5 bases, leaving 9 bases of the junction unmatched. CDR1 ENHRY and CDR2 SYGVKD come from the germline V gene. CDR3: CAISLGQAPDTIYF. The CDR3 DNA is TGTGCCATCAGTCTTGGACAGGCCCCAGACACCATATATTTT.

This chain links TRBV30 with TRBJ1-2; D gene ambiguous. Germline V lookup: CDR1 GTSNPN, CDR2 SVGIG (reference sequence). The V end lost 1 base, the J end lost 6 bases, and 15 bases lay between the germline ends. The CDR3 covers 14 residues. Written as DNA, the CDR3 is TGTGCCTGGAGTGAAACAGAAGCAGGAAATGGCTACACCTTC. This encodes CAWSETEAGNGYTF. The whole variable domain, remainder taken from reference TRBV30 and TRBJ1-2, is SQTIHQWPATLVQPVGSPLSLECTVEGTSNPNLYWYRQAAGRGLQLLFYSVGIGQISSEVPQNLSASRPQDRQFILSSKKLLLSDSGFYLCAWSETEAGNGYTFGSGTRLTVV.

The chain recombines TRBV19 with TRBJ2-2; 7 nucleotides line up with TRBD2. The germline V gene encodes CDR1 LNHDA and CDR2 SQIVND (reference sequence). The CDR3 runs to 14 residues. V lost 2 bases and J lost 7; bases outside the gene matches: 4. The CDR3 DNA reads as TGTGCCAGTAGTATACGGGGGGAGGGCGGGGAGCTGTTTTTT. It encodes CASSIRGEGGELFF.

Note on this clone: Other DNA sequences in this specimen translate into the identical CDR3. This chain links TRBV5-1 with TRBJ1-2; D not certain. Germline V gene data show CDR1 as SGHRS and CDR2 as YFSETQ. V dropped 0 bases and J dropped 5 bases, with 8 bases sitting between them. The CDR3 is 13 residues long. This chain's CDR3 is CASSLDRGYGYTF. The CDR3 nucleotides read TGCGCCAGCAGCTTGGACAGAGGATATGGCTACACCTTC. Together with reference TRBV5-1 and TRBJ1-2, the CDR3 gives the full variable domain: KAGVTQTPRYLIKTRGQQVTLSCSPISGHRSVSWYQQTPGQGLQFLFEYFSETQRNKGNFPGRFSGRQFSNSRSEMNVSTLELGDSALYLCASSLDRGYGYTFGSGTRLTVV.

The rearrangement links TRBV7-2 to TRBJ2-7; unclear D gene. The CDR3 runs 11 residues. Looked up from germline, CDR1 is SGHTA and CDR2 is FQGNSA. V lost 2 bases and J lost 6, with 5 bases in between. The CDR3 is CASSLKVEQYF. CDR3 nucleotide sequence: TGTGCCAGCAGCTTAAAGGTCGAGCAGTACTTC.

The V and J genes are TRBV2 and TRBJ2-2; 11 positions agree with TRBD1. The CDR3 is 15 residues long. The V gene end was trimmed by 6 bases and the J gene end by 5 bases; junction bases not matched to a gene: 5. Germline V gene lookup returns CDR1 SNHLY and CDR2 FYNNEI. CDR3 sequence: CASSLDRGRTGELFF. DNA for the CDR3: TGTGCCAGCAGCTTGGACAGGGGGCGAACCGGGGAGCTGTTTTTT.

To note about this clone: Other nucleotide sequences from this sample produce the same CDR3. The gene calls are TRBV18 and TRBJ2-3, with D unclear. Germline V gene data show CDR1 as KGHSH and CDR2 as LQKENI. The CDR3 loop spans 13 amino acids. V dropped 0 bases and J dropped 3 bases, with 4 bases sitting between them. The CDR3: CASSPPGTDTQYF. As DNA, the CDR3 is TGTGCCAGCTCACCACCTGGAACAGATACGCAGTATTTT.

The genes are TRBV7-9 and TRBJ1-2; D gene ambiguous. This CDR3 is built from 15 residues. Germline V gives CDR1 SEHNR, CDR2 FQNEAQ (reference sequence). V was pared by 7 bases and J by 7 bases, with 22 bases between. CDR3 protein: CASTSILASESGYTF. CDR3 sequence (DNA): TGTGCCAGCACCTCAATACTTGCATCAGAGAGTGGCTACACCTTC. Combining the CDR3 with reference TRBV7-9 and TRBJ1-2 gives the whole variable domain DTGVSQNPRHKITKRGQNVTFRCDPISEHNRLYWYRQTLGQGPEFLTYFQNEAQLEKSRLLSDRFSAERPKGSFSTLEIQRTEQGDSAMYLCASTSILASESGYTFGSGTRLTVV.

This clone came up once. The V gene is TRBV5-8, the J gene TRBJ1-4, with 7 bases that match TRBD1. The CDR3 extends over 13 amino acids. After removal of 4 bases from V and 8 bases from J, the junction contained 5 bases not matched to a gene. The germline CDR1 and CDR2 sequences are SGHTS and YDEGEE. CDR3 DNA sequence: TGTGCCAGCAGCACCGGGACAGACGAAAAACTGTTTTTT. Encoded protein: CASSTGTDEKLFF.

The gene calls are TRBV5-1 and TRBJ2-7; D gene uncertain. Per germline, CDR1 SGHRS and CDR2 YFSETQ. CDR3 size: 16 residues. Trimming removed 0 bases at V and 3 bases at J, with 16 bases between. The CDR3 spells CASSLERGEANYEQYF. As DNA, the CDR3 is TGCGCCAGCAGCTTGGAAAGAGGTGAGGCGAACTACGAGCAGTACTTC.